These T cell receptor beta chains were read from a single sample in a study of shared clonotypes between healthy human individuals. TCRdb's copy holds only in-frame clones and misses some; the assay was immunoSEQ multiplex PCR. The profile shows about 2.5 million clones, around 90% of them singletons. The sample was naive CD4+ T cells from PBMCs. The receptors stem from a man between 18 and 35 years old in good health. Some clones in this sample may be carry-over from other donors' samples. The conserved cysteine and the conserved F or W are not part of the CDR3 here.

>TRBV6-6
ASNSWVAKNIQY
>TRBV11-2
ASSLGQTQGTQY
>TRBV5-1
ASSVAGGYNEQF
>TRBV28
ASSFLDGRDGYEQY
>TRBV10-3
AIRGLGLATEAF
>TRBV6-5
ASGSSGIETQY
>TRBV18
ASSPRQGGMNTEAF
>TRBV7-9
ASSLGRINEKLF
>TRBV7-8
ASSLARTGIYEQY
>TRBV6-1
ASSETNRGPYEQY
>TRBV7-3
ASSLLAGGSPEQY
>TRBV29-1
RCGTGEGYT
>TRBV19
ASRGELSSYNEQF
>TRBV6-1
ASSEGGREQY
>TRBV4-2
ASSQGLAGFPYEQY
>TRBV11-3
ASSSSGTTNTGELF
>TRBV9
ASSVAGDRRSGANVLT
>TRBV7-7
ASSPLDHGAF
>TRBV30
AWVKIRGETQY
>TRBV29-1
SVGGIRGQSADTQY
>TRBV14
ASNPLGRGGTDTQY
>TRBV9
ASSAVRASGTRYNEQF
>TRBV28
ASSFHGGPTNEKLF
>TRBV11-2
ASRRVRGRAETQY
>TRBV30
AWNRGTTSGANVLT
>TRBV28
ASSRRRTNEKLF
>TRBV29-1
SVGRALTSYNEQF
>TRBV2
ASSDTRDTEAF
>TRBV28
ASSKQGRVGYT
>TRBV5-4
ASSFSGGSEQY
>TRBV6-5
ASTLGVDYEQY
>TRBV19
ASSTLDRGRFAKNIQY
>TRBV5-1
ASSASGDSTDTQY
>TRBV13
ASSLGPYYGYT
>TRBV4-1
ASSQDRQETQY
>TRBV7-9
ASSPWDRGKYEQY
>TRBV21-1
ASTELGYYGYT
>TRBV6-5
ASSRTSGFYEQY
>TRBV16
ASSQSDTNEPQH
>TRBV11-2
ASSYPTGLFSGIQY
>TRBV6-5
ASSYQEGSGETQY
>TRBV2
ASSEGDSSYNEQF
>TRBV28
ASSLSGLGYNEQF
>TRBV28
ASTLRQGSNQPQH
>TRBV28
ASSFRGRGRYT
>TRBV5-1
ASSLEPAGGDNEQF
>TRBV7-2
ASSTPSGVSFHGYT